These T cell receptor beta chains were read from a single sample in a study of monozygotic twins with inflammatory bowel disease. TCRdb reprocessed the 5' RACE reads and stores each CDR3 protein as one record, lacking DNA. The sample table sets out 400,000 to 500,000 distinct CDR3 sequences. Sample: blood. The receptors stem from a human donor with ulcerative colitis or Crohn's disease, or a healthy co-twin of an affected twin (not recorded which). Both conserved end residues are part of each CDR3. Fields, in order: J gene, V gene, CDR3 protein.

TRBJ1-2	TRBV4-3	CASSQEIGDRTF
TRBJ2-1	TRBV28	CASSPSGLAGLSSYNEQFF
TRBJ2-1	TRBV29-1	CSDHQGTYNEQFF
TRBJ1-1	TRBV5-1	CASRTREGTEAFF
TRBJ1-3	TRBV7-2	CASSRDGNFGNTIYF
TRBJ2-1	TRBV20-1	CSASGSSWGEQFF
TRBJ1-1	TRBV14	CASTRTTNTEAFF
TRBJ2-2	TRBV20-1	CSARDHQRGGTSNTGELFF
TRBJ2-1	TRBV25-1	CASSEEWAGNEQFF
TRBJ1-1	TRBV5-1	CASRRPPGKGNTEAFF
TRBJ2-1	TRBV5-6	CASSFQGSSYNEQFF
TRBJ1-5	TRBV20-1	CSARDHNREGGQPQHF
TRBJ2-7	TRBV7-2	CASSQQAGQGRNEQYF
TRBJ2-3	TRBV7-2	CASSLAIRDRGPDTQYF
TRBJ1-2	TRBV18	CASSPLDRPYGYTF
TRBJ2-1	TRBV7-8	CASSSLHTSFPYNEQFF
TRBJ1-2	TRBV7-2	CASSIGTENYGYTF
TRBJ2-4	TRBV30	CAWRAAKNIQYF
TRBJ2-3	TRBV20-1	CSARPHEGGGTDTQYF
TRBJ2-3	TRBV20-1	CSHLAGASTDTQYF
TRBJ2-2	TRBV5-1	CASSPARLNTGELFF
TRBJ2-3	TRBV7-2	CASSLLSGVTDTQYF
TRBJ1-1	TRBV5-6	CASSFGGGPNTEAFF
TRBJ2-5	TRBV2	CASSDKETQYF
TRBJ2-3	TRBV7-2	CASSFALAGSDTQYF
TRBJ2-3	TRBV3-1	CASSQGLARGADTQYF
TRBJ2-2	TRBV9	CASSVRAGELFF
TRBJ2-1	TRBV7-9	CASSLASFNEQFF
TRBJ2-1	TRBV28	CASSSQGEQFF
TRBJ1-6	TRBV18	CVSSPGGDSPLHF
TRBJ2-2	TRBV5-4	CASSEPNGELFF
TRBJ1-3	TRBV19	CASRTHSGNTIYF
TRBJ1-1	TRBV25-1	CASSESKGNTEAFF
TRBJ1-5	TRBV19	CASSIDTRRVNQPQHF
TRBJ2-7	TRBV9	CASSVRTPSSYEQYF
TRBJ2-2	TRBV6-1	CASWIGGNTGELFF
TRBJ1-1	TRBV20-1	CSAQTGTGSGTEAFF
TRBJ1-1	TRBV6-5	CASSYSNGPVNTEAFF
TRBJ1-1	TRBV5-4	CASSPRGRETEAFF
TRBJ2-4	TRBV6-5	CASSGGNIQYF
TRBJ1-2	TRBV5-1	CASSRDSIYGYTF